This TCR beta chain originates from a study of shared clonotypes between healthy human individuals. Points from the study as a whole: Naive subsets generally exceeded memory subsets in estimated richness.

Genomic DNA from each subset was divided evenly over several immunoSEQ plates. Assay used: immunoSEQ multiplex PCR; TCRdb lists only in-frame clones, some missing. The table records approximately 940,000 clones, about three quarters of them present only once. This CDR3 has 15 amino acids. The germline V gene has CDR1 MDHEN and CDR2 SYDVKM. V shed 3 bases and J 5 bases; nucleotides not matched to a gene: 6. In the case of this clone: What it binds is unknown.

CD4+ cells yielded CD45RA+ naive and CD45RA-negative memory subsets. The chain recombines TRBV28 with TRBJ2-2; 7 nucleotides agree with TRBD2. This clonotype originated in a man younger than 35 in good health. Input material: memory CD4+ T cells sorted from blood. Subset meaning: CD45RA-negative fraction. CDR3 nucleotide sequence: TGTGCCAGCAGTTTGGTGGCGGGGGTAACCGGGGAGCTGTTTTTT. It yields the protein CASSLVAGVTGELFF.